This TCR beta chain was retrieved from a study of T cell responses to AZD1222 COVID-19 vaccine. Study-level results: Spike was spanned by vaccine-associated CD4 TCRs, which were dominant at 160-218 and 743-854.

Profiled with immunoSEQ multiplex PCR; TCRdb holds only in-frame clones, not every one. The repertoire has 100,000 or so clones, 90% of them found once; the top ten carry roughly 1.4%. The CDR3 covers 12 residues. Trimming took 4 bases from V and 8 from J, leaving 14 bases between them. Germline lookup yields CDR1 SQVTM and CDR2 ANQGSEA. In the case of this clone: Its antigen is undetermined.

J is TRBJ1-1 and V is TRBV29-1; D may be TRBD1 (5 bases). The sequence derives from an adult in good health. The source was peripheral blood, collected on day 0 of AZD1222 vaccination. Written as DNA, the CDR3 is TGCAGCGTTGTATTGTCGACAGCGGAAGCTTTCTTT. It specifies CSVVLSTAEAFF.